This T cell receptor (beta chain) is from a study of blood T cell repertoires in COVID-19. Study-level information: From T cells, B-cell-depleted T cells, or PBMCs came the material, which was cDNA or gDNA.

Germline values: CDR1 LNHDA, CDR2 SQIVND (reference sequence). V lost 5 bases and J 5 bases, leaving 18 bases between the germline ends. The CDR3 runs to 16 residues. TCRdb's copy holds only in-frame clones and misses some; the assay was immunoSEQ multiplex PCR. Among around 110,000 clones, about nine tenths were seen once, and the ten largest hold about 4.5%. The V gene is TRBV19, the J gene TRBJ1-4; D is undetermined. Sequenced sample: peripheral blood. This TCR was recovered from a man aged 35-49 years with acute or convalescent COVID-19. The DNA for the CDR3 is TGTGCCAGTAGTCCCGCCGGGGAGGGTGGAAATGAAAAACTGTTTTTT. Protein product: CASSPAGEGGNEKLFF.